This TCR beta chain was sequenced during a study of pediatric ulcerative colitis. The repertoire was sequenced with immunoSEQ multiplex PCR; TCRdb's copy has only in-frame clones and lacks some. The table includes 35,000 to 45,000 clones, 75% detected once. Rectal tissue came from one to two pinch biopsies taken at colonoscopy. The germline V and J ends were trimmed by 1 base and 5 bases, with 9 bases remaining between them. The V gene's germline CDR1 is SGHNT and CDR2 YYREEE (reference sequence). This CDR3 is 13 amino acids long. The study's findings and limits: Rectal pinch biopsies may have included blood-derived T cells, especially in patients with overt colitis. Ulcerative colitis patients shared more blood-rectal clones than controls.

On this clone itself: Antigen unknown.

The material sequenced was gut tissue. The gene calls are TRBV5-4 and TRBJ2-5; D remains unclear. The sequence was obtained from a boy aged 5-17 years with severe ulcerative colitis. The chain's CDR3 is CASSLNRAETQYF. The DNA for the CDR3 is TGTGCCAGCAGCTTGAATAGAGCGGAGACCCAGTACTTC. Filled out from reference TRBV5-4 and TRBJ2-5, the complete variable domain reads ETGVTQSPTHLIKTRGQQVTLRCSSQSGHNTVSWYQQALGQGPQFIFQYYREEENGRGNFPPRFSGLQFPNYSSELNVNALELDDSALYLCASSLNRAETQYFGPGTRLLVL.